This TCR beta chain was captured by sequencing in a study of CD8 T cells in Susac syndrome. The RNA, roughly 0.5 to 1 ug, was put through reverse transcription using random hexamers. TCR beta CDR3 was amplified by immunoSEQ covering 54 Vbeta and 13 Jbeta. Each CDR3 protein gets one entry after TCRdb re-called the immunoSEQ multiplex PCR reads with MiXCR. The profile shows some 95,000 distinct CDR3 sequences, 90% to 95% of them singletons. This clonotype was recorded only once. V gave up 5 bases and J gave up 1 base, with 14 bases separating them. The V gene's germline CDR1 is SQVTM and CDR2 ANQGSEA. This CDR3 has 14 residues.

V usage is TRBV29-1 and J usage is TRBJ1-1, with D perhaps matching TRBD1 (5 bases). Sequencing was done on a sample of CD8+ T cells from PBMCs. This clonotype was obtained from a human donor in good health. Here the CDR3 DNA reads TGCAGCGTTCCTCACCAGGGTTCGAACACTGAAGCTTTCTTT. Its translation: CSVPHQGSNTEAFF.